This is a list of T cell receptor beta chains from one sample in a study of cytomegalovirus exposure and HLA in healthy donors. The protocol was immunoSEQ multiplex PCR, while the TCRdb copy is restricted to in-frame clones and leaves out a portion. This table holds some 210,000 clones, 78% found once. The sample consisted of PBMCs. These TCRs come from a male donor in good health and CMV-seronegative. The CDR3 runs from the conserved cysteine through the conserved F or W. A D gene is named only where the DNA matches it firmly. For some rows the clone size is stated as once, few or many, or as a class when expanded; others skip it.

V,J,size,D,DNA,CDR3
TRBV25-1,TRBJ2-1,NA,NA,TGTGCCAGCAGTGAAAACAGCCTCTCCTACAATGAGCAGTTCTTC,CASSENSLSYNEQFF
TRBV28,TRBJ2-2,NA,TRBD2,TGTGCCAGCAGTTTATCTAGCGGGAGGGCCGGCGGGGAGCTGTTTTTT,CASSLSSGRAGGELFF
TRBV6-4,TRBJ2-7,NA,NA,TGTGCCAGCAGTGACCCGCAGGGGACGACCTACGAGCAGTACTTC,CASSDPQGTTYEQYF
TRBV10-1,TRBJ2-5,NA,TRBD2,TGCGCCAGCAGTGACCGACGCGGGGGAGAGACCCAGTACTTC,CASSDRRGGETQYF
TRBV6-5,TRBJ1-5,NA,NA,TGTGCCAGCAGTTACGCGCAAAATCAGCCCCAGCATTTT,CASSYAQNQPQHF
TRBV7-3,TRBJ2-1,few,NA,TGTGCCAGCAGCATAGTAGGGGGGGATGAGCAGTTCTTC,CASSIVGGDEQFF
TRBV25-1,TRBJ1-5,NA,TRBD1,TGTGCCAGCAGTGGCGGGACAGGGGGATATAGCAATCAGCCCCAGCATTTT,CASSGGTGGYSNQPQHF
TRBV4-1,TRBJ2-7,NA,NA,TGCGCCAGCAGCCAAGCTAGCGAGAGCTACGAGCAGTACTTC,CASSQASESYEQYF
TRBV7-9,TRBJ2-3,NA,TRBD2,TGTGCCAGCAGCTATGCTAGCGGGAGTATAGATACGCAGTATTTT,CASSYASGSIDTQYF
TRBV7-2,TRBJ2-3,NA,NA,TGTGCCAGCAGCTATAGCGGCGCCGCAGATACGCAGTATTTT,CASSYSGAADTQYF
TRBV7-9,TRBJ2-7,many,NA,TGTGCCAGCAGCCAAGTTGTCGAGAACGAGCAGTACTTC,CASSQVVENEQYF
TRBV6-5,TRBJ1-5,NA,TRBD1,TGTGCCAGCAGCCTCGACAGGGGCAATCAGCCCCAGCATTTT,CASSLDRGNQPQHF
TRBV7-9,TRBJ2-3,NA,TRBD2,TGTTCCAGCACCCTACTAGCGGGGGTCACAGATACGCAGTATTTT,CSSTLLAGVTDTQYF
TRBV4-2,TRBJ2-5,NA,TRBD2,TGTGCCAGCAGCCAAGAGATACTAGCGGGAGGGCCGATTGAGACCCAGTACTTC,CASSQEILAGGPIETQYF
TRBV4-2,TRBJ2-7,NA,TRBD1,TGTGCCAGCAGCCAAGCCGGGACAGGGGCCTACGAGCAGTACTTC,CASSQAGTGAYEQYF
TRBV7-6,TRBJ2-1,NA,TRBD2,TGTGCCAGCAGCCCATCTAGCGGGTTGCCCCTCTACAATGAGCAGTTCTTC,CASSPSSGLPLYNEQFF
TRBV2,TRBJ2-1,NA,NA,TGTGCCAGCAGTGGGGAACAGGGTGGTTATGAGCAGTTCTTC,CASSGEQGGYEQFF
TRBV5-1,TRBJ2-7,NA,TRBD1,TGCGCCAGCAGCAAGGGACAGGGGGACCTCTATGAGCAGTACTTC,CASSKGQGDLYEQYF
TRBV27,TRBJ2-7,NA,TRBD1,TGTGCCAGCAGTTCCGGGACAGGGTACCACGAGCAGTACTTC,CASSSGTGYHEQYF
TRBV7-9,TRBJ2-7,NA,NA,TGTGCCAGCAGCGCGGGTCCCACTAAGCACGAGCAGTACTTC,CASSAGPTKHEQYF
TRBV2,TRBJ2-7,NA,NA,TGTGCCAGCAGAGAATCGACTGGAGGGTACGAGCAGTACTTC,CASRESTGGYEQYF
TRBV6-1,TRBJ2-1,NA,NA,TGTGCCAGCAGTGAAGCATGGCCGAATTACAATGAGCAGTTCTTC,CASSEAWPNYNEQFF
TRBV4-1,TRBJ2-5,few,TRBD2,TGCGCCAGCAGCCATGACGATAGCGGGAGAGGGAGGGAGACCCAGTACTTC,CASSHDDSGRGRETQYF
TRBV6-1,TRBJ2-7,NA,TRBD1,TGTGCCAGCAGTATCCGGGACAGGGGCTCCTACGAGCAGTACTTC,CASSIRDRGSYEQYF